This is a list of T cell receptor beta chains from one sample in a study of CD8 T cells in Susac syndrome. TCRdb reanalysed the immunoSEQ multiplex PCR reads using MiXCR and keeps one entry per CDR3 protein. The data show some 140,000 distinct CDR3 sequences, roughly 76% seen once. Sequencing was performed on CD8+ T cells from PBMCs. Source of these receptors: a human donor with multiple sclerosis. Each CDR3 is given without its conserved first and last residue. A D gene is named only where the DNA matches it firmly. A clone size is listed for some rows: how often the clone was seen (once, few, many), or a class if it is expanded.

clone size	V gene	D gene	CDR3 protein
-	TRBV13	-	ASSGGGWETQY
-	TRBV12-3/TRBV12-4	-	ASSLQDTQY
-	TRBV11-2	-	ASSHGGRNTGELF
-	TRBV28	-	ASGYLGFGQPQH
-	TRBV28	TRBD1	ASSVTGELYGNTIY
-	TRBV27	TRBD2	ASSTRSGLAGGPKETQY
-	TRBV29-1	-	SAEGQGLTEAF
-	TRBV18	-	ASSPRTSAQSTQY
-	TRBV7-8	-	ASSFTGVGADTQY
-	TRBV10-3	-	AISEGEWDYGYT
-	TRBV7-2	-	ASSLREIMGPSEETQY
-	TRBV7-2	-	ARQLQGGGQF
few	TRBV6-2/TRBV6-3	-	ASSQHPRSQPQH
once	TRBV4-1	-	ASSQGTGSWEQY
-	TRBV4-2	TRBD2	ASTEGGLAGSSYNEQF
-	TRBV28	TRBD1	ASSLYTTGAHREPQH
-	TRBV12-3/TRBV12-4	-	ASSPAGYTGELF
-	TRBV28	-	ASSSMIVGWSYEQY
-	TRBV20-1	-	SANFETDTQY
few	TRBV19	-	ASSIDGDTQY
-	TRBV12-3/TRBV12-4	TRBD1	ASSPPNGQGEEAF
-	TRBV9	-	ASSAQYNEQF
-	TRBV7-2	-	ASSLRGAILREQY
-	TRBV24-1	-	ATSDYTGNTYNEQF
-	TRBV2	-	ASTQWTQNEQY
-	TRBV7-9	-	ASSPSGPRAGETQY
-	TRBV4-2	-	ASSQDGEGAAGANVLT
once	TRBV4-1	-	ASSPGRQLVSGYT
-	TRBV4-3	TRBD1	ASSQDRDSKNTEAF
-	TRBV5-4	-	ASSSGPEKNEQF
once	TRBV29-1	TRBD1	SVSGTGPPEAF
-	TRBV27	-	ASKSGERTEAF
-	TRBV3-1	-	ASSQEGWTNLSPQETQY
-	TRBV19	TRBD1	ASTSWWSQDPGQGDGYT